A single sample gave rise to the 25 T cell receptor beta chains below, sequenced in a study of shared clonotypes between healthy human individuals. Clones were sequenced by immunoSEQ multiplex PCR, and TCRdb holds only the in-frame ones, with some missing. The sample consists of about 490,000 clones, over 65% of them appearing once. The sequencing input was PBMCs. The receptor source for this set is a woman aged 40 to 55 in good health. Some clones in this sample may be carry-over from other donors' samples.

DNA of the CDR3: TGCGCCAGCAGCCAAGATCGGGGTAGCCGAGAGTCCGGGGAGCTGTTTTTT. Its protein product is CASSQDRGSRESGELFF. The rearrangement links TRBV4-1 to TRBJ2-2; tentative D call: TRBD2 (5 bases). Per germline, CDR1 MGHRA and CDR2 YSYEKL. This CDR3 region has 17 residues. Deletions cut 0 bases from V and 6 bases from J, with 17 bases between.

This clone came up a few times. This chain joins TRBV11-1 and TRBJ2-7, with 12 bases aligning to TRBD2. V lost 4 bases and J lost 9; bases outside the gene matches: 10. This CDR3 is built from 15 residues. Germline CDR1 is SGHAT and CDR2 is FQDESV (reference sequence). The CDR3 region has the DNA TGTGCCAGCAGCTCAATCTCTAGCGGGAGGGCGCGGCAGTACTTC. Translating gives CASSSISSGRARQYF. Full variable domain (missing parts from reference TRBV11-1 and TRBJ2-7): EAEVAQSPRYKITEKSQAVAFWCDPISGHATLYWYRQILGQGPELLVQFQDESVVDDSQLPKDRFSAERLKGVDSTLKIQPAELGDSAMYLCASSSISSGRARQYFGPGTRLTVT.

This rearrangement joins TRBV30 to TRBJ1-1; D remains unclear. The ends were cut back, 4 bases at V and 1 base at J, with 13 bases in the middle. The germline V gene has CDR1 GTSNPN and CDR2 SVGIG (reference sequence). This CDR3 is 14 amino acids long. CDR3 sequence (DNA): TGTGCCTGGACCCCACTCGACTGGAACACTGAAGCTTTCTTT. It translates to CAWTPLDWNTEAFF.

V is TRBV7-2 and J is TRBJ2-1; no reliable D call. The CDR3 has 15 amino acids. Per germline, CDR1 SGHTA and CDR2 FQGNSA. Between the trimmed V and J ends, which lost 0 bases and 8 bases, there was a span of 14 bases. As DNA, the CDR3 is TGTGCCAGCAGCTTAGCGGTGCTAGGGTCACATGAGCAGTTCTTC. The encoded protein is CASSLAVLGSHEQFF.

The chain links TRBV15 to TRBJ2-3, with 11 bases aligning to TRBD2. Germline assignment: CDR1 LNHNV and CDR2 YYDKDF (reference sequence). V lost 6 bases and J lost 2; bases outside the gene matches: 4. This CDR3 has 15 residues. CDR3 residues: CATRLGLAATDTQYF. CDR3 sequence (DNA): TGTGCCACCAGACTGGGACTAGCGGCCACAGATACGCAGTATTTT.

The rearrangement joins TRBV2 to TRBJ1-1; TRBD1 is a possible D gene (5 bases). The CDR3 covers 13 residues. Per the germline V gene, CDR1 is SNHLY and CDR2 is FYNNEI. In DNA form, the CDR3 reads TGTGCTTGCACACCGGGACGGGGGAGGAAAGCTTTCTTT. The encoded protein is CACTPGRGRKAFF.

The V call is TRBV11-3, the J call TRBJ1-1, with no clear D. This CDR3 comprises 13 residues. V shed 4 bases and J shed 4 bases, with 10 bases lying between them. Germline-derived CDR1 and CDR2 are SGHNT and YENEEA. The CDR3 here is CASSYRGSTEAFF. The CDR3 DNA sequence: TGTGCCAGCAGCTACCGAGGCAGCACTGAAGCTTTCTTT.

This chain connects TRBV6-6 to TRBJ1-5; D might be TRBD1 (5 bases). This CDR3 comprises 16 residues. Germline CDR1 and CDR2: MNHNY and SVGAGI (reference sequence). The V and J ends lost 3 bases and 7 bases respectively, with 19 bases between them. CDR3 protein: CASSYTGTPARQPQHF. The CDR3 bases are TGTGCCAGCAGTTATACCGGGACCCCGGCGAGACAGCCCCAGCATTTT.

This clone was observed a handful of times. A read error likely explains this, since a far larger clone differs by one base. A read error is likely, as this CDR3 ends without the conserved phenylalanine or tryptophan. The gene calls are TRBV5-6 and TRBJ1-1; 9 nucleotides match TRBD1. V shed 2 bases, J shed 5 bases, and the junction held 7 bases outside the gene matches. Germline assignment: CDR1 SGHDT and CDR2 YYEEEE. The length of the CDR3 is 15 residues. This CDR3 is CASSLLQGAGTEAFL. The CDR3 bases are TGTGCCAGCAGCTTATTACAGGGGGCTGGGACTGAAGCTTTCCTT.

The chain recombines TRBV4-2 with TRBJ1-4; D remains unclear. Trimming took off 1 base at V and 3 bases at J, with 15 bases between the two ends. CDR3 length: 17 residues. Germline V gene data show CDR1 as LGHNA and CDR2 as YNFKEQ. CDR3: CASSQGTRSRANEKLFF. CDR3 DNA: TGTGCCAGCAGCCAAGGTACGCGGTCTCGGGCTAATGAAAAACTGTTTTTT.

The sample holds a few counts of this clone. The rearrangement links TRBV7-8 to TRBJ2-7, with 9 bases identical to TRBD2. The CDR3 covers 15 residues. The germline V gene has CDR1 SGHVS and CDR2 FQNEAQ. Losses at the gene ends were 5 bases for V and 2 bases for J; bases not matched to a gene: 7. The CDR3 here is CASSPQTSGTYEQYF. The DNA for the CDR3 is TGTGCCAGCAGCCCCCAGACTAGCGGCACCTACGAGCAGTACTTC.

This clone was seen just once. The chain is built from TRBV5-4 and TRBJ2-7; 8 bases fit TRBD1. This CDR3 has 15 amino acids. Losses at the gene ends were 4 bases for V and 3 bases for J; bases not matched to a gene: 9. CDR1 and CDR2 (germline): SGHNT, YYREEE (reference sequence). The CDR3 reads CASSTGQGGNYEQYF. The DNA for the CDR3 is TGTGCCAGCAGCACAGGACAGGGAGGAAACTACGAGCAGTACTTC.

The rearrangement links TRBV5-6 to TRBJ2-1, with 9 bases that match TRBD2. This CDR3 has 15 residues. The J segment lost 9 bases and the V segment lost 4 bases, leaving 11 bases of the junction unmatched. Germline V gives CDR1 SGHDT, CDR2 YYEEEE. The CDR3 DNA is TGTGCCAGCAGCCCGTTAGCGGGAGCCCGCGGTGAGCAGTTCTTC. Protein product: CASSPLAGARGEQFF.

The chain is built from TRBV18 and TRBJ2-3; 8 bases match TRBD2. J gave up 4 bases and V 2 bases, and 5 bases lay outside the gene matches. This CDR3 has 15 residues. The germline gives CDR1 KGHSH, CDR2 LQKENI. CDR3 amino acids: CASSPVAGGADTQYF. The CDR3, as DNA: TGTGCCAGCTCACCAGTGGCGGGAGGTGCAGATACGCAGTATTTT. The whole variable domain, remainder taken from reference TRBV18 and TRBJ2-3, is NAGVMQNPRHLVRRRGQEARLRCSPMKGHSHVYWYRQLPEEGLKFMVYLQKENIIDESGMPKERFSAEFPKEGPSILRIQQVVRGDSAAYFCASSPVAGGADTQYFGPGTRLTVL.

This clone was counted at least ten times. The chain employs TRBV27 and TRBJ1-1; D might be TRBD1 (6 bases). V was trimmed by 5 bases and J by 2 bases, leaving 12 bases between them. The CDR3 runs to 14 residues. The V gene's germline CDR1 is MNHEY and CDR2 SMNVEV (reference sequence). CDR3 in amino acids: CASSSRGLNTEAFF. In DNA, the CDR3 is TGTGCCAGCAGTAGCAGGGGCCTTAACACTGAAGCTTTCTTT.

J is TRBJ2-7 and V is TRBV6-1, with TRBD1 identical over 7 bases. Trimming at V came to 6 bases and at J to 5 bases, leaving 13 bases not matched to a gene. Germline-derived CDR1 and CDR2 are MNHNS and SASEGT. This CDR3 has 15 residues. This CDR3 reads CASRIQGLLPDEQYF. In DNA, the CDR3 is TGTGCCAGCAGGATACAGGGGCTTTTACCGGACGAGCAGTACTTC.

The chain couples TRBV10-2 to TRBJ2-5; the match to TRBD1 covers 10 bases. Germline CDR1 reads WSHSY; CDR2 reads SAAADI. Trimming at V came to 6 bases and at J to 4 bases, leaving 8 bases not matched to a gene. There are 15 residues in the CDR3. The CDR3 sequence is CASSLGTGAGETQYF. The DNA of the CDR3 is TGCGCCAGCAGCTTAGGGACAGGGGCTGGAGAGACCCAGTACTTC.

This sequence joins TRBV18 and TRBJ1-3, with D perhaps TRBD1 (6 bases). The V end lost 2 bases, the J end lost 7 bases, and 18 bases lay between the germline ends. Germline V lookup: CDR1 KGHSH, CDR2 LQKENI. CDR3 length equals 16 residues. Here the CDR3 DNA reads TGTGCCAGCTCACCAGGGGCTGACAGGAGCAGCAACACCATATATTTT. Protein product: CASSPGADRSSNTIYF.

V usage is TRBV9 and J usage is TRBJ2-5, with D possibly TRBD2 on 6 matching bases. Germline lookup yields CDR1 SGDLS and CDR2 YYNGEE. V lost 1 base and J lost 11, with 18 bases in between. This CDR3 has 14 residues. The CDR3 DNA is TGTGCCAGCAGCGTATCAGGCGGGTCGGGGGAGCAGTACTTC. It encodes CASSVSGGSGEQYF.

The CDR3 nucleotides read TGTGCCAGCAGCTTGGCAGGGGGCGAGGCCAACGTCCTGACTTTC. Protein sequence: CASSLAGGEANVLTF. The gene calls are TRBV7-9 and TRBJ2-6; 8 nucleotides match TRBD1. After removal of 3 bases from V and 6 bases from J, the junction contained 4 bases not matched to a gene. CDR1 is SEHNR, CDR2 FQNEAQ, per germline (reference sequence). This CDR3 has 15 amino acids.

This chain uses TRBV10-3 with TRBJ2-5, with D possibly called TRBD1 or TRBD2 (8 bases each). From germline, CDR1 is ENHRY and CDR2 SYGVKD. The CDR3 runs to 17 residues. V gave up 4 bases and J gave up 3 bases, with 21 bases separating them. CDR3 in amino acids: CAISAGQGAGGEETQYF. The CDR3 bases are TGTGCCATCAGTGCGGGGCAGGGGGCGGGGGGCGAAGAGACCCAGTACTTC.

The genes are TRBV7-9 and TRBJ2-1; no firm D call. V lost 1 base and J lost 5, with 9 bases in between. Germline CDR1 reads SEHNR; CDR2 reads FQNEAQ (reference sequence). The CDR3 is 14 amino acids. The CDR3: CASSLGYRNNEQFF. CDR3 bases: TGTGCCAGCAGCTTAGGATACAGAAACAATGAGCAGTTCTTC.

Only a few counts were recorded for this clone. V and J are TRBV5-1 and TRBJ2-3, with 9 nucleotides matching TRBD2. V was clipped by 6 bases and J by 6 bases; unmatched bases: 11. The CDR3 consists of 15 residues. Germline V gene sequence: CDR1 SGHRS, CDR2 YFSETQ. The CDR3 DNA reads TGCGCCAGCACCCCGGGTAGCGGGGGTGGGGATACGCAGTATTTT. This sequence encodes CASTPGSGGGDTQYF. The variable domain in full, completed from reference TRBV5-1 and TRBJ2-3, reads KAGVTQTPRYLIKTRGQQVTLSCSPISGHRSVSWYQQTPGQGLQFLFEYFSETQRNKGNFPGRFSGRQFSNSRSEMNVSTLELGDSALYLCASTPGSGGGDTQYFGPGTRLTVL.

The genes are TRBV5-1 and TRBJ2-3, with D tentatively TRBD1 (5 bases). CDR1 and CDR2 (germline): SGHRS, YFSETQ. The CDR3 length is 14 residues. V was pared by 7 bases and J by 0 bases, with 12 bases between. The CDR3 DNA sequence: TGCGCCAGCGGAATACAGGCTAGCACAGATACGCAGTATTTT. Translation gives CASGIQASTDTQYF.

The chain carries TRBV10-3 and TRBJ2-1; a possible D gene is TRBD2 (6 bases). Deletions cut 0 bases from V and 3 bases from J, with 12 bases between. The germline gives CDR1 ENHRY, CDR2 SYGVKD. This CDR3 has 16 residues. The CDR3: CAISESPGDRYNEQFF. The CDR3 DNA follows: TGTGCCATCAGTGAGTCCCCGGGAGACCGCTACAATGAGCAGTTCTTC.